This note documents a single TCR beta chain sequence. Its antigen is not yet known. No much larger clone is present one base from it, and per-base qualities are unavailable. In Seattle, one collaborating source enrolled patients while the infection was active and tracked those patients longitudinally over the course of disease. The collaborating institutions used their own protocols to collect whole blood in K2EDTA tubes. Collaborator samples were shipped for TCRbeta analysis as frozen whole blood, isolated PBMCs, or DNA extracted from either sample type. TCRbeta CDR3 regions were amplified from genomic DNA using the immunoSEQ Assay, a bias-controlled multiplex PCR. The published analysis was carried out like this. Within the assay, amplification of reference gene primers was used to estimate how many nucleated cells each sample contained. To quantify the absolute abundance of each unique TCRbeta CDR3 rearrangement, sequence reads were collapsed and filtered. For each sample, productive Simpson clonality was calculated by taking the square root of Simpson's diversity index across productive rearrangements. Drawn from immuneACCESS, this table holds only the in-frame rearrangements with V and J called that TCRdb kept. Clones are partly lost; checked studies trace under half to an unresolved V gene and leave the rest unexplained. The D gene and trimming were derived from the DNA, and the V and J assignments and clone size from that table. Present in this sample are some 290,000 clones, less than 90% of which were seen just once. The ten top clones hold 9.5% to 15% of the sample.

V loses 1 base of germline sequence and J loses 5 bases, and the interval between the two ends is 21 bases. From the cysteine up to the phenylalanine, the CDR3 has a length of 17 residues. The read is trimmed to its CDR3 DNA, 51 bases read in frame from base 1. Based on the germline V gene, the CDR1 and CDR2 sequences are SGHDT and YYEEEE. This entry belongs to a study of blood T cell repertoires in COVID-19 (TCRdb year 2020). Background on the whole study: Collaborator samples came from the United States, Italy and Spain and covered acute and convalescent phases of COVID-19. The prospective study material was composed of cDNA or gDNA derived from T cells, B-cell-depleted T cells, or PBMCs. Subjects who had been exposed to COVID-19, were actively infected with it, or had recovered from it provided the deeply sampled blood TCRbeta repertoires that made up the dataset. The repertoires were released in a freely available public database meant as a resource for research on the immune response to SARS-CoV-2. Samples were obtained from the ongoing ImmuneRACE study (first 160 participants) and from 1,200 or so subjects provided by 6 global collaborators. Nearly every sample came with metadata listing a de-identified subject ID, COVID-19 status, age in years and sex. Where HLA class I and class II types were available, the types were taken from metadata supplied by the sample provider, not from assay-based typing.

The research as a whole found: The amount of clinical and demographic metadata varied by source and participant and was provided uncurated.

The specimen was peripheral blood. The chain is made from TRBV5-6 and TRBJ1-2; the D gene is possibly TRBD1, with 6 bases matching. The sequence came from a woman aged 25 to 45 with COVID-19, enrolled during active disease. The DNA sequence follows: TGTGCCAGCAGCTTGTGGACAGCCTTCCAGACTTATTATGGCTACACCTTC. Its protein product is CASSLWTAFQTYYGYTF.